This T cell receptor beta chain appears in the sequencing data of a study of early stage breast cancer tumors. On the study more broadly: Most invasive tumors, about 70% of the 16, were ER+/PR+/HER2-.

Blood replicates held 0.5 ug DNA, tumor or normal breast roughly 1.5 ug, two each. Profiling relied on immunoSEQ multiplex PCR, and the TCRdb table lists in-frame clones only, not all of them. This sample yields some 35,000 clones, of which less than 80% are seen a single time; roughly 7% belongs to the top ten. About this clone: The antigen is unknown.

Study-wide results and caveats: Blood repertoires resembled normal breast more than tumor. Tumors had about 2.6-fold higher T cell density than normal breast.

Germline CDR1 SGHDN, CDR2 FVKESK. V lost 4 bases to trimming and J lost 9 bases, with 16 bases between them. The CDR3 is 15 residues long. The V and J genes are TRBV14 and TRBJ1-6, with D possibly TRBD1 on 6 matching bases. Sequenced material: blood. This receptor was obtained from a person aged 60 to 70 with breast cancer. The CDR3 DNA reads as TGTGCCAGCAGCCGAACAGGGTCTGCAGGTTCACCCCTCCACTTT. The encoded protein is CASSRTGSAGSPLHF.